One sample yielded the 20 T cell receptor beta chains listed below, sequenced in a study of cytomegalovirus exposure and HLA in healthy donors. The PCR employed 60 Vbeta primers together with 13 Jbeta primers. TCRdb's copy holds only in-frame clones and misses some; the assay was immunoSEQ multiplex PCR. There are around 130,000 clones in the sample; around 70% occur only once, and 1.5% to 2% lies in the top ten. The specimen sequenced was PBMCs. All receptors derive from a woman younger than 45 in good health and CMV-seronegative.

The gene calls are TRBV5-1 and TRBJ1-6; 8 nucleotides match TRBD1. Germline loops: CDR1 SGHRS, CDR2 YFSETQ. The CDR3 extends over 15 amino acids. V trimming: 0 bases; J trimming: 13 bases; junction bases outside the gene matches: 9. CDR3 DNA: TGCGCCAGCAGCTTGGAGGCAGGGGGCCATATGCCCCTCCACTTT. Amino acids: CASSLEAGGHMPLHF.

The genes are TRBV2 and TRBJ1-1; D remains ambiguous. The CDR3 runs 11 residues. Looked up from germline, CDR1 is SNHLY and CDR2 is FYNNEI. V was pared by 9 bases and J by 3 bases, with 8 bases between. CDR3 sequence (DNA): TGTGCCAGTCTGAGGGACACTGAAGCTTTCTTT. Its protein is CASLRDTEAFF. The full variable domain, in which reference TRBV2 and TRBJ1-1 provide the parts outside the CDR3, is EPEVTQTPSHQVTQMGQEVILRCVPISNHLYFYWYRQILGQKVEFLVSFYNNEISEKSEIFDDQFSVERPDGSNFTLKIRSTKLEDSAMYFCASLRDTEAFFGQGTRLTVV.

This chain connects TRBV29-1 to TRBJ2-3; D perhaps matches TRBD2 (6 bases). Looked up from germline, CDR1 is SQVTM and CDR2 is ANQGSEA. Between the trimmed V and J ends, which lost 3 bases and 5 bases, there was a span of 15 bases. There are 14 residues in the CDR3. The CDR3 region has the DNA TGCAGCGTTGACAAAGGCCGGGGAGGAGATACGCAGTATTTT. Translating gives CSVDKGRGGDTQYF.

The chain links TRBV19 to TRBJ1-1; 9 nucleotides match TRBD1. This CDR3 spans 17 amino acids. Germline-derived CDR1 and CDR2 are LNHDA and SQIVND (reference sequence). The J segment lost 5 bases and the V segment lost 6 bases, leaving 16 bases of the junction unmatched. CDR3 nucleotides: TGTGCCAGTAGGAGGGACAGGGAGGAGTGGGGAGAGACTGAAGCTTTCTTT. Its protein product is CASRRDREEWGETEAFF.

In its sample, this clone was seen a few times. The chain has TRBV30 and TRBJ2-7; 10 nucleotides match TRBD1. Germline V gives CDR1 GTSNPN, CDR2 SVGIG (reference sequence). Unmatched junction bases numbered 16, after V lost 8 bases and J lost 9 bases. The CDR3 length is 14 residues. The CDR3 coding sequence is TGTGCCGCGGGACGGACCGGGACAGGGGAAGGGCAGTACTTC. Its protein product is CAAGRTGTGEGQYF.

CDR3 in amino acids: CASSLIAGGPETQYF. CDR3 coding DNA: TGTGCCAGCAGCCTGATAGCGGGAGGGCCGGAGACCCAGTACTTC. The J gene is TRBJ2-5, the V gene TRBV7-6; 11 bases are shared with TRBD2. Losses at the gene ends were 5 bases for V and 5 bases for J; bases not matched to a gene: 7. The CDR3 runs to 15 residues. From germline, CDR1 is SGHVS and CDR2 FNYEAQ.

The chain links TRBV7-2 to TRBJ2-3, with TRBD1 matching over 8 bases. The CDR3 has 14 residues. The ends lost 5 bases at V and 5 bases at J; junction bases unmatched: 6. Germline V gene sequence: CDR1 SGHTA, CDR2 FQGNSA. The CDR3 here is CASSVRQGRDTQYF. CDR3 DNA: TGTGCCAGCAGCGTCCGACAGGGGAGAGATACGCAGTATTTT.

With respect to this clone: Other DNA variants within this sample encode the same CDR3. J is TRBJ2-7 and V is TRBV21-1; the DNA was not compared with TRBD1, the D call given in the table. TRBV21-1 is a pseudogene segment. This CDR3 is built from 15 residues. CDR3: CASSKERDRGGEQYV. In DNA, the CDR3 is TGTGCCAGCAGCAAAGAAAGGGACAGGGGTGGCGAGCAGTACGTC.

The rearrangement links TRBV19 to TRBJ1-5; 12 nucleotides match TRBD1. The J segment lost 7 bases and the V segment lost 5 bases, leaving 6 bases of the junction unmatched. This CDR3 region has 15 residues. The germline gives CDR1 LNHDA, CDR2 SQIVND (reference sequence). CDR3 region: CASSLGTGGMQPQHF. CDR3 DNA: TGTGCCAGTAGTCTGGGGACAGGGGGCATGCAGCCCCAGCATTTT.

The rearrangement links TRBV28 to TRBJ2-1; 7 bases align to TRBD1. Germline CDR1 MDHEN, CDR2 SYDVKM. The ends lost 4 bases at V and 9 bases at J; junction bases unmatched: 15. CDR3 size: 16 residues. In DNA form, the CDR3 reads TGTGCCAGCAGTTCCCCGACAGGGATGATCGTTCGTGAGCAGTTCTTC. It codes for CASSSPTGMIVREQFF.

This chain uses TRBV30 with TRBJ1-5, with D perhaps matching TRBD1 (6 bases). The CDR3 extends over 12 amino acids. Germline V lookup: CDR1 GTSNPN, CDR2 SVGIG (reference sequence). Trimming removed 6 bases at V and 9 bases at J, with 15 bases between. This CDR3 reads CACNGQNGPQHF. The DNA for the CDR3 is TGTGCCTGCAACGGACAGAATGGGCCCCAGCATTTT.

The chain employs TRBV29-1 and TRBJ2-3, with TRBD2 identical over 7 bases. The CDR3 extends over 14 amino acids. Per germline, CDR1 SQVTM and CDR2 ANQGSEA. V lost 7 bases to trimming and J lost 1 base; unmatched junction nucleotides: 8. The CDR3: CSASGRVGTDTQYF. Written as DNA, the CDR3 is TGCAGCGCCTCAGGGAGGGTGGGCACAGATACGCAGTATTTT.

The genes are TRBV5-1 and TRBJ1-6, with TRBD1 identical over 9 bases. The germline V gene has CDR1 SGHRS and CDR2 YFSETQ. V was pared by 3 bases and J by 11 bases, with 12 bases of the junction left unmatched. This CDR3 comprises 16 residues. This CDR3 reads CASSSHVGQGSPPLHF. DNA of the CDR3: TGCGCCAGCAGCTCCCACGTGGGACAGGGTAGTCCACCCCTCCACTTT.

The chain carries TRBV7-8 and TRBJ2-7, with D unresolved. Trimming removed 5 bases at V and 4 bases at J, with 12 bases between. The CDR3 has 13 amino acids. Germline V lookup: CDR1 SGHVS, CDR2 FQNEAQ. This CDR3 is CASSPYPVYEQYF. DNA for the CDR3: TGTGCCAGCAGCCCATACCCGGTTTACGAGCAGTACTTC.

The rearrangement uses TRBV5-1 and TRBJ1-1; maybe TRBD1 (6 bases). Trimming shortened V by 2 bases and J by 4 bases, and 15 bases separated the two germline ends. Per the germline V gene, CDR1 is SGHRS and CDR2 is YFSETQ. CDR3 length: 15 amino acids. The CDR3 loop reads CASSFGGRGATEAFF. The CDR3 DNA reads TGCGCCAGCAGCTTTGGGGGCAGGGGTGCCACTGAAGCTTTCTTT.

This clone appeared a few times. This chain uses TRBV7-2 with TRBJ1-5; D call uncertain. CDR1 is SGHTA and CDR2 is FQGNSA in the germline V gene. Trimming took off 6 bases at V and 3 bases at J, with 9 bases between the two ends. This CDR3 is built from 13 residues. The CDR3 sequence is CASSREVNQPQHF. CDR3 nucleotide sequence: TGTGCCAGCAGTCGGGAGGTCAATCAGCCCCAGCATTTT.

The gene calls are TRBV28 and TRBJ1-5, with TRBD1 matching 7 bases. After removal of 2 bases from V and 4 bases from J, the junction contained 2 bases not matched to a gene. The CDR3 loop spans 14 amino acids. Germline loops: CDR1 MDHEN, CDR2 SYDVKM. CDR3 nucleotide sequence: TGTGCCAGCAGTTTAGGGACAGATAATCAGCCCCAGCATTTT. Its translation: CASSLGTDNQPQHF.

This rearrangement joins TRBV6-6 to TRBJ1-2; 10 nucleotides align to TRBD1. CDR3 length: 14 amino acids. V lost 6 bases, J lost 7 bases, and 8 bases stayed unmatched. From germline, CDR1 is MNHNY and CDR2 SVGAGI (reference sequence). In nucleotides, the CDR3 is TGTGCCAGCAGCCGCCAGGACAGGGGGTTTGGCTACACCTTC. Translated: CASSRQDRGFGYTF.

CDR3 sequence reads: CAWSLQVTGELFF. The CDR3 DNA follows: TGTGCCTGGAGCCTACAGGTCACCGGGGAGCTGTTTTTT. This chain connects TRBV30 to TRBJ2-2, with D possibly matching TRBD1 (5 bases). Germline CDR1 GTSNPN, CDR2 SVGIG (reference sequence). Trimming shortened V by 3 bases and J by 4 bases, and 9 bases separated the two germline ends. This CDR3 spans 13 amino acids.

The V call is TRBV28, the J call TRBJ2-7; TRBD2 agrees at 12 bases. Germline assignment: CDR1 MDHEN and CDR2 SYDVKM. Trimming removed 6 bases from V and 5 bases from J; junction bases left unmatched: 17. This CDR3 is built from 18 residues. The CDR3 protein is CASSSPGASGGAVHEQYV. DNA of the CDR3: TGTGCCAGCAGCTCCCCAGGGGCTAGCGGGGGGGCCGTCCACGAGCAGTACGTC.